A single sample is the source of the 19 T cell receptor beta chains below, sequenced in a study of cytotoxic CD8 clonotypes in ibrutinib-treated CLL. The assay was immunoSEQ multiplex PCR, and TCRdb's table has in-frame clones only and misses some. The sample lists over 45,000 clones, around 60% seen once, with about a fifth in the top ten. Specimen: PBMCs, collected after 24 months of ibrutinib treatment. These TCRs come from a human donor with chronic lymphocytic leukemia.

This clone has a single count. The V gene is TRBV7-9, the J gene TRBJ1-1, with D possibly matching TRBD1 (6 bases). This CDR3 comprises 12 residues. From germline, CDR1 is SEHNR and CDR2 FQNEAQ (reference sequence). Trimming removed 5 bases at V and 6 bases at J, with 10 bases between. The CDR3 here is CASSLGGAEAFF. CDR3 nucleotide sequence: TGTGCCAGCAGCCTAGGGGGAGCTGAAGCTTTCTTT.

This clone has a count of ten or more. V and J are TRBV19 and TRBJ2-5; 8 bases agree with TRBD1. Looked up from germline, CDR1 is LNHDA and CDR2 is SQIVND (reference sequence). V shed 9 bases and J 4 bases; nucleotides not matched to a gene: 4. The CDR3 has 12 amino acids. CDR3 sequence: CASGTGRETQYF. Written as DNA, the CDR3 is TGTGCCAGCGGGACAGGAAGAGAGACCCAGTACTTC.

The rearrangement joins TRBV6-5 to TRBJ1-2, with 7 positions matching TRBD1. The CDR3 is 14 amino acids. CDR1 and CDR2 (germline): MNHEY, SVGAGI. The ends lost 7 bases at V and 2 bases at J; junction bases unmatched: 7. The CDR3 reads CASNTDRANYGYTF. CDR3 coding DNA: TGTGCCAGCAATACTGACAGGGCCAACTATGGCTACACCTTC.

The chain links TRBV5-4 to TRBJ2-1; a possible D gene is TRBD2 (6 bases). Trimming took off 0 bases at V and 6 bases at J, with 13 bases between the two ends. Germline CDR1 SGHNT, CDR2 YYREEE (reference sequence). The CDR3 runs to 15 residues. The CDR3 coding sequence is TGTGCCAGCAGCTTGGGACTAGTAAATTCCAATGAGCAGTTCTTC. It encodes CASSLGLVNSNEQFF.

This clone came up once. The V call is TRBV7-6, the J call TRBJ1-2; D may be TRBD1 (5 bases). CDR3 length: 14 residues. The germline V gene encodes CDR1 SGHVS and CDR2 FNYEAQ. Between the trimmed V and J ends, which lost 3 bases and 3 bases, there was a span of 11 bases. The CDR3 loop reads CASSLVGGYYGYTF. CDR3 coding DNA: TGTGCCAGCAGCTTGGTGGGGGGGTACTATGGCTACACCTTC.

This chain uses TRBV5-1 with TRBJ2-6; 7 bases map to TRBD1. This CDR3 has 12 amino acids. Germline CDR1 and CDR2: SGHRS and YFSETQ. V lost 4 bases, J lost 14 bases, and 6 bases stayed unmatched. The CDR3 sequence is CASSRTTGLLTF. The CDR3 region has the DNA TGCGCCAGCAGCCGGACGACAGGGCTCCTGACTTTC.

The V gene is TRBV5-1, the J gene TRBJ1-5; D gene unclear. Between the trimmed V and J ends, which lost 3 bases and 0 bases, there was a span of 13 bases. This CDR3 region has 16 residues. CDR1 and CDR2 from the germline V gene are SGHRS and YFSETQ. The CDR3 sequence is CASSSPGNLSNQPQHF. CDR3 sequence (DNA): TGCGCCAGCAGCTCTCCGGGAAACCTTAGCAATCAGCCCCAGCATTTT. The full variable domain, its missing parts supplied by reference TRBV5-1 and TRBJ1-5, is KAGVTQTPRYLIKTRGQQVTLSCSPISGHRSVSWYQQTPGQGLQFLFEYFSETQRNKGNFPGRFSGRQFSNSRSEMNVSTLELGDSALYLCASSSPGNLSNQPQHFGDGTRLSIL.

The chain couples TRBV28 to TRBJ2-6; a weak D match, TRBD2 (5 bases). The CDR3 is made up of 17 amino acids. V lost 2 bases to trimming and J lost 0 bases, with 11 bases between them. Germline V gene data show CDR1 as MDHEN and CDR2 as SYDVKM. CDR3 nucleotide sequence: TGTGCCAGCAGTTTAAGAGGGAGTCCCTCTGGGGCCAACGTCCTGACTTTC. Its translation is CASSLRGSPSGANVLTF. The full variable domain, completed using reference TRBV28 and TRBJ2-6, is DVKVTQSSRYLVKRTGEKVFLECVQDMDHENMFWYRQDPGLGLRLIYFSYDVKMKEKGDIPEGYSVSREKKERFSLILESASTNQTSMYLCASSLRGSPSGANVLTFGAGSRLTVL.

Judged by abundance, this clone is medium-sized. V is TRBV5-1 and J is TRBJ2-2; D not resolved. Trimming removed 4 bases at V and 8 bases at J, with 12 bases between. The CDR3 totals 13 residues. Germline loops: CDR1 SGHRS, CDR2 YFSETQ. As DNA, the CDR3 is TGCGCCAGCAGCCCCGGCCAGCAGGGGGAGCTGTTTTTT. This gives the protein CASSPGQQGELFF.

This clone occurred a few times. The chain has TRBV20-1 and TRBJ1-1, with TRBD1 matching over 7 bases. The germline V gene encodes CDR1 DFQATT and CDR2 SNEGSKA (reference sequence). This CDR3 is 11 amino acids long. Trimming took 5 bases from V and 5 from J; bases not matched to a gene: 2. The CDR3 DNA reads as TGCAGTGCTTACAGGGGAACTGAAGCTTTCTTT. It codes for CSAYRGTEAFF.

The rearrangement uses TRBV9 and TRBJ2-3; D is possibly TRBD1 (5 bases). Per germline, CDR1 SGDLS and CDR2 YYNGEE. V was clipped by 0 bases and J by 2 bases, with 10 bases between them. The CDR3 spans 15 residues. CDR3 DNA sequence: TGTGCCAGCAGCGTAGAACCAGGGAACACAGATACGCAGTATTTT. This translates into CASSVEPGNTDTQYF.

The V and J genes are TRBV7-8 and TRBJ1-2; no clear D. V lost 3 bases to trimming and J lost 4 bases, with 18 bases between them. Germline V gene data show CDR1 as SGHVS and CDR2 as FQNEAQ. There are 16 residues in the CDR3. Written as DNA, the CDR3 is TGTGCCAGCAGCTTTCTAAGCCGGAGCGCCTTCTATGGCTACACCTTC. This codes for CASSFLSRSAFYGYTF.

The chain joins TRBV7-2 to TRBJ2-1; 11 nucleotides agree with TRBD2. There are 14 residues in the CDR3. With 4 bases clipped from V and 7 bases from J, the junction kept 3 bases outside the gene matches. The V gene's germline CDR1 is SGHTA and CDR2 FQGNSA. CDR3: CASSSASGRNEQFF. As DNA, the CDR3 is TGTGCCAGCAGCTCAGCTAGCGGGAGGAATGAGCAGTTCTTC.

The chain links TRBV19 to TRBJ1-4, with D perhaps TRBD1 (5 bases). V lost 4 bases to trimming and J lost 7 bases, with 16 bases between them. Germline V gene lookup returns CDR1 LNHDA and CDR2 SQIVND (reference sequence). The CDR3 is made up of 15 amino acids. The CDR3 region is CASSNGAGKGEKLFF. CDR3 DNA: TGTGCCAGTAGTAATGGGGCAGGCAAAGGTGAAAAACTGTTTTTT.

This clone showed up just a few times. V is TRBV2 and J is TRBJ2-4; 9 positions agree with TRBD1. The germline V gene has CDR1 SNHLY and CDR2 FYNNEI. The ends lost 8 bases at V and 8 bases at J; junction bases unmatched: 13. This CDR3 comprises 15 residues. CDR3 residues: CASFPGTGLSDIQYF. For the CDR3, the DNA is TGTGCCAGCTTTCCCGGGACAGGGTTATCGGACATTCAGTACTTC.

The gene calls are TRBV18 and TRBJ1-3; 7 nucleotides agree with TRBD1. The CDR3 is 14 residues long. The trim removed 5 bases at V and 2 bases at J, leaving 3 bases unmatched. Per the germline V gene, CDR1 is KGHSH and CDR2 is LQKENI. CDR3 sequence: CASSEQGTGNTIYF. In nucleotides, the CDR3 is TGTGCCAGCTCAGAACAGGGGACTGGAAACACCATATATTTT.

In its sample, this clone was seen a few times. This rearrangement joins TRBV6-5 to TRBJ2-7, with D tentatively TRBD2 (6 bases). CDR1 and CDR2 from the germline V gene are MNHEY and SVGAGI. The ends were cut back, 8 bases at V and 2 bases at J, with 16 bases in the middle. This CDR3 is built from 14 residues. The CDR3 loop is CASSNGLATYEQYF. CDR3 sequence (DNA): TGTGCCAGCTCTAACGGGCTAGCGACCTACGAGCAGTACTTC.

Sample share makes this clone medium-sized. The V gene is TRBV19, the J gene TRBJ2-7; tentatively, D is TRBD1 (5 bases). Trimming cost V 5 bases and J 3 bases, with 17 bases left between them. The length of the CDR3 is 15 residues. Germline V gene data show CDR1 as LNHDA and CDR2 as SQIVND (reference sequence). CDR3 amino acids: CASSLDILQSYEQYF. CDR3 nucleotide sequence: TGTGCCAGTAGTTTGGACATCCTACAGAGCTACGAGCAGTACTTC.

This clone occurred once. This CDR3 is CASSQGLYSPLHF. The DNA for the CDR3 is TGTGCCAGTTCGCAGGGTTTATATTCACCCCTCCACTTT. This chain links TRBV19 with TRBJ1-6; possibly TRBD1 for D (5 bases). V lost 8 bases to trimming and J lost 8 bases, with 13 bases between them. The CDR3 totals 13 residues. The germline V gene encodes CDR1 LNHDA and CDR2 SQIVND (reference sequence).